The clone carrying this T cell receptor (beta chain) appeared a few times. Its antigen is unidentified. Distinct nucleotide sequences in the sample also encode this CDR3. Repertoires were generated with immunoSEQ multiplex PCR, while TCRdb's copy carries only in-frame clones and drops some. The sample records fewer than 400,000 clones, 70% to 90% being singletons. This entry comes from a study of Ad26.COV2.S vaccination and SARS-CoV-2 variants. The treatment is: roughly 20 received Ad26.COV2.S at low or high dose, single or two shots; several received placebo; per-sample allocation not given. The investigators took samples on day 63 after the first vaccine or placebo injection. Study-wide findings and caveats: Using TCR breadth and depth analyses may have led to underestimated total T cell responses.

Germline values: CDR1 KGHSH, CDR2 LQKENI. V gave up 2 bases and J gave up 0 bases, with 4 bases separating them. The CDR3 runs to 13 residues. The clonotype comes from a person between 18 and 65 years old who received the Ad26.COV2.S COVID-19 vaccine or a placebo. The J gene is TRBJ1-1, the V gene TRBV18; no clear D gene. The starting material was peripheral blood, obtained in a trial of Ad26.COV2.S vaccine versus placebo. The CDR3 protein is CASSPGLNTEAFF. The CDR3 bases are TGTGCCAGCTCACCAGGGCTGAACACTGAAGCTTTCTTT.